This T cell receptor beta chain appears in the sequencing data of a study of blood T cell repertoires in COVID-19. Looking at the study overall: Both acute and convalescent COVID-19 samples were obtained from the United States, Italy and Spain. Sources were T cells, B-cell-depleted T cells, or PBMCs; the material itself was cDNA or gDNA.

Trimming shortened V by 1 base and J by 6 bases, and 11 bases separated the two germline ends. Germline loops: CDR1 SGHNT, CDR2 YYREEE (reference sequence). The CDR3 runs to 15 residues. Generated by immunoSEQ multiplex PCR, the TCRdb table keeps only in-frame clones and is missing some. Here the sample spans under 150,000 clones, about 85% being singletons. The sequence derives from a middle-aged man with acute or convalescent COVID-19. Input material: peripheral blood. The V call is TRBV5-4, the J call TRBJ1-6; D possibly corresponds to TRBD1 (5 bases). The CDR3 region has the DNA TGTGCCAGCAGCTTGTTTGGGGGAGGTAATTCACCCCTCCACTTT. Protein: CASSLFGGGNSPLHF. Filled out from reference TRBV5-4 and TRBJ1-6, the complete variable domain reads ETGVTQSPTHLIKTRGQQVTLRCSSQSGHNTVSWYQQALGQGPQFIFQYYREEENGRGNFPPRFSGLQFPNYSSELNVNALELDDSALYLCASSLFGGGNSPLHFGNGTRLTVT.